These 7 T cell receptor beta chains originate from one sample sequenced in a study of early T cells in non-severe SARS-CoV-2 infection (dated by TCRdb to 2020 to 2022). Receptor libraries were prepared by 5' RACE. This sample was sequenced with a NextSeq 500. TCRdb handled the public reads itself, with Q25 trimming in fastp and clone calling in MiXCR, and kept productive beta chains. Rows merge per CDR3 protein into single entries with the most common DNA and genes. The sample includes approximately 48,000 distinct CDR3 sequences, with about 6% observed a single time. Approximately 2.6% of the sample comes from the top ten. The source material was whole blood, sampled at baseline. The receptors were gathered from an adult who was a healthcare worker with PCR-confirmed SARS-CoV-2 infection or an uninfected control (not recorded which).

This clonotype was detected many times. V is TRBV27 and J is TRBJ1-1; D call uncertain. Germline V lookup: CDR1 MNHEY, CDR2 SMNVEV (reference sequence). V gave up 3 bases and J gave up 0 bases, with 8 bases separating them. The CDR3 has 14 residues. CDR3 loop: CASSFNTMNTEAFF. DNA for the CDR3: TGTGCCAGCAGTTTTAATACGATGAACACTGAAGCTTTCTTT.

The DNA of the CDR3 is TGTGCCAGCACCCGGAGTAGGGCCTACGAGCAGTACTTC. Protein product: CASTRSRAYEQYF. The V and J genes are TRBV7-2 and TRBJ2-7; unclear D gene. Per germline, CDR1 SGHTA and CDR2 FQGNSA. This CDR3 is built from 13 residues. The V gene lost 7 bases and the J gene lost 2 bases, with 12 bases spanning the gap.

This clonotype was counted at least ten times. The genes are TRBV7-9 and TRBJ1-2; TRBD1 aligns across 7 bases. The CDR3 length is 13 residues. Germline V gene data show CDR1 as SEHNR and CDR2 as FQNEAQ (reference sequence). The ends lost 6 bases at V and 3 bases at J; junction bases unmatched: 4. CDR3 DNA: TGTGCCAGCAGAGAAGGGGGCGACTATGGCTACACCTTC. It is translated as CASREGGDYGYTF.

This clonotype qualifies as medium-sized. V gene TRBV12-3 or TRBV12-4 combines with J gene TRBJ2-3, with D maybe TRBD1 (5 bases). This CDR3 comprises 14 residues. V lost 6 bases and J lost 0, with 10 bases in between. The CDR3 DNA reads TGTGCCAGCAGGAGGTCAGGGAGCACAGATACGCAGTATTTT. Residues: CASRRSGSTDTQYF.

The chain has TRBV18 and TRBJ1-1, with TRBD1 as a possible D gene (6 bases). CDR3 length: 16 residues. Deletions cut 4 bases from V and 1 base from J, with 16 bases between. Germline assignment: CDR1 KGHSH and CDR2 LQKENI. This CDR3 reads CASSQTGGFSNTEAFF. DNA of the CDR3: TGTGCCAGCTCACAGACAGGCGGTTTCTCGAACACTGAAGCTTTCTTT.

This clonotype ranks as medium-sized. V and J are TRBV20-1 and TRBJ1-1; the D gene is possibly TRBD1 (5 bases). The CDR3 sequence is 11 residues long. V lost 3 bases and J 6 bases, leaving 8 bases between the germline ends. CDR1 is DFQATT and CDR2 is SNEGSKA in the germline V gene (reference sequence). The CDR3 region has the DNA TGCAGTGCTAGGGGGGTCGCTGAAGCTTTCTTT. It codes for CSARGVAEAFF.

This clonotype has more than one count but fewer than ten. In nucleotides, the CDR3 is TGCAGTGCTCCACCTTCGGACAGGGCATTGGCCAAAAACATTCAGTACTTC. It codes for CSAPPSDRALAKNIQYF. This chain uses TRBV20-1 with TRBJ2-4; 8 bases align to TRBD1. V lost 5 bases to trimming and J lost 1 base; unmatched junction nucleotides: 13. CDR3 length equals 17 residues. CDR1 is DFQATT and CDR2 is SNEGSKA in the germline V gene (reference sequence).